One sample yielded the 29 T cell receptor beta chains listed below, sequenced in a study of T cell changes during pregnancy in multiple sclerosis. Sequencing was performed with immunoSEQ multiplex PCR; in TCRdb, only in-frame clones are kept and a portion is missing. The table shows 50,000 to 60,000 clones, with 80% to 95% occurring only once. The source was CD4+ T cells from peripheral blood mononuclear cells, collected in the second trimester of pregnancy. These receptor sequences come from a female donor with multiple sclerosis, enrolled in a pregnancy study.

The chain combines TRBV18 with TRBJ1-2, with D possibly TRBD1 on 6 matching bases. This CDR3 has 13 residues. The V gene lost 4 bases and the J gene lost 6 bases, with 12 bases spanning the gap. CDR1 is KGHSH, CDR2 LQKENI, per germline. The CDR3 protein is CASSLTGLDGYTF. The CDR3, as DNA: TGTGCCAGCTCACTAACAGGGTTGGATGGCTACACCTTC.

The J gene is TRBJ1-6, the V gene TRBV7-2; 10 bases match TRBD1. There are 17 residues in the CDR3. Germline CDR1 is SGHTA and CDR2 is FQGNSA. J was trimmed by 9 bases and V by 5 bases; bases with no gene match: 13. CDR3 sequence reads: CASSATDRGQSGSPLHF. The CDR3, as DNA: TGTGCCAGCAGCGCAACCGACAGGGGGCAAAGTGGTTCACCCCTCCACTTT.

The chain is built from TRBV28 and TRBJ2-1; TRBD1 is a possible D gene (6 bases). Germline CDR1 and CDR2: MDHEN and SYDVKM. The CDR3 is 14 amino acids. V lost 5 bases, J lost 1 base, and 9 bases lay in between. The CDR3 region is CASSDRRSYNEQFF. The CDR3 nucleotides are TGTGCCAGCAGTGACAGGAGATCCTACAATGAGCAGTTCTTC.

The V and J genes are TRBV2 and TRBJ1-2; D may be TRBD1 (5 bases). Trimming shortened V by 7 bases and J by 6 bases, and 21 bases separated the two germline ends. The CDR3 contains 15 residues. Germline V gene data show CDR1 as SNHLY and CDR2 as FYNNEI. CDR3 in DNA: TGTGCCAGCATCATCCTCGGGGCGGGGATGGATGGCTACACCTTC. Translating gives CASIILGAGMDGYTF. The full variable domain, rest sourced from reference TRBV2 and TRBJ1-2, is EPEVTQTPSHQVTQMGQEVILRCVPISNHLYFYWYRQILGQKVEFLVSFYNNEISEKSEIFDDQFSVERPDGSNFTLKIRSTKLEDSAMYFCASIILGAGMDGYTFGSGTRLTVV.

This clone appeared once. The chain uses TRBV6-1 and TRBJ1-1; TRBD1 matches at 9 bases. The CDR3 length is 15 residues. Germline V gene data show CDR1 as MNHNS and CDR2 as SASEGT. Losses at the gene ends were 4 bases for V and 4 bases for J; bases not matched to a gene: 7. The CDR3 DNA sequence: TGTGCCAGCAGTGCACAGGGGGCGAGGATCACTGAAGCTTTCTTT. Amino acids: CASSAQGARITEAFF.

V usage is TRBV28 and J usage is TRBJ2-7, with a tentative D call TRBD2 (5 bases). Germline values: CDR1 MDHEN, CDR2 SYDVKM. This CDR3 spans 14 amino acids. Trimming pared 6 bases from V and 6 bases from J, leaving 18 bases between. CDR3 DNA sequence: TGTGCCAGCAGCCGGGGATTTGACAATCTCGAGCAGTACTTC. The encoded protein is CASSRGFDNLEQYF.

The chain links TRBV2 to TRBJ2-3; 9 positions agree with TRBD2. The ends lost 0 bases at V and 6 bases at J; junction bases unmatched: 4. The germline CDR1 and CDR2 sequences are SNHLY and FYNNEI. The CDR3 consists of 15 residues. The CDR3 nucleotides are TGTGCCAGCAGTGAAGCGAGCGGGGGGCGGGATACGCAGTATTTT. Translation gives CASSEASGGRDTQYF.

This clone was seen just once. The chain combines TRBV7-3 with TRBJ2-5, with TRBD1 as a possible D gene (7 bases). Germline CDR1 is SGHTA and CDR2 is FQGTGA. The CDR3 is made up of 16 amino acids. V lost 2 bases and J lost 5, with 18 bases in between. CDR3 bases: TGTGCCAGCAGCTTACAGGGCAGGGGGGCCAGTGAGACCCAGTACTTC. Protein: CASSLQGRGASETQYF.

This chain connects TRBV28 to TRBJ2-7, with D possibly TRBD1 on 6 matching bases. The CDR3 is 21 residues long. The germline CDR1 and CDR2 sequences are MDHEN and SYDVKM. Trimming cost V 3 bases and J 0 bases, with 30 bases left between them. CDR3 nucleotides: TGTGCCAGCAGTTTGTCGATAAAGCCGGGCCCGGAGACAGGACACTCCTACGAGCAGTACTTC. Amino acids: CASSLSIKPGPETGHSYEQYF.

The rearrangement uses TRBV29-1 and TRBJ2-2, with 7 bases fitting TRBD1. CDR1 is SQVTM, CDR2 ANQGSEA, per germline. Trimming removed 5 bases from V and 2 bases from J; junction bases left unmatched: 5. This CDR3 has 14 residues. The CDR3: CSVYRGGNTGELFF. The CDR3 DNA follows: TGCAGCGTTTACAGGGGTGGCAACACCGGGGAGCTGTTTTTT.

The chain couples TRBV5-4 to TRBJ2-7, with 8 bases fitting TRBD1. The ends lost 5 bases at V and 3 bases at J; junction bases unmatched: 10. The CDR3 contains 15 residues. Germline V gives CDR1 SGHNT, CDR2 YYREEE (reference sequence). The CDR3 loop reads CASRDTGTGDYEQYF. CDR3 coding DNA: TGTGCCAGCAGAGACACCGGGACAGGAGACTACGAGCAGTACTTC. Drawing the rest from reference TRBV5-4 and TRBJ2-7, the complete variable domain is ETGVTQSPTHLIKTRGQQVTLRCSSQSGHNTVSWYQQALGQGPQFIFQYYREEENGRGNFPPRFSGLQFPNYSSELNVNALELDDSALYLCASRDTGTGDYEQYFGPGTRLTVT.

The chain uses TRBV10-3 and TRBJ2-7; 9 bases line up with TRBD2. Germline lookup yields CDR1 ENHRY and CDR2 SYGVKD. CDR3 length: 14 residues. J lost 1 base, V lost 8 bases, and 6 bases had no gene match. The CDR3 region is CAIRNTSGSYEQYF. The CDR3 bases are TGTGCCATCCGGAATACTAGCGGGTCCTACGAGCAGTACTTC.

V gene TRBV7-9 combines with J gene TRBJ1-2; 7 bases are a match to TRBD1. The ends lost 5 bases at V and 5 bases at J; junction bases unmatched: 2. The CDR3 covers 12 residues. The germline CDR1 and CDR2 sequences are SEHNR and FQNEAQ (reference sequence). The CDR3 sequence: CASSGTAYGYTF. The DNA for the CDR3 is TGTGCCAGCAGCGGGACAGCTTATGGCTACACCTTC.

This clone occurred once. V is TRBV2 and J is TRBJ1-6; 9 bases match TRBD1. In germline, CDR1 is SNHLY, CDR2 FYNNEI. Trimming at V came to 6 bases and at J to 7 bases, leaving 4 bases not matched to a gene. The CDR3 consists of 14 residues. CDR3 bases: TGTGCCAGCAGATGGGACAGGGTAAATTCACCCCTCCACTTT. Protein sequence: CASRWDRVNSPLHF. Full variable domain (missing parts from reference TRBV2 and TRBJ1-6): EPEVTQTPSHQVTQMGQEVILRCVPISNHLYFYWYRQILGQKVEFLVSFYNNEISEKSEIFDDQFSVERPDGSNFTLKIRSTKLEDSAMYFCASRWDRVNSPLHFGNGTRLTVT.

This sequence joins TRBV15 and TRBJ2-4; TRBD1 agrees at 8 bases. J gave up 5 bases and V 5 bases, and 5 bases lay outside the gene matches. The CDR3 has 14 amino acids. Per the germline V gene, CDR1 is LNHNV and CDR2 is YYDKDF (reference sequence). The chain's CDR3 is CATSGRGQENIQYF. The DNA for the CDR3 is TGTGCCACCAGCGGCAGGGGGCAGGAAAACATTCAGTACTTC.

CDR3 bases: TGTGCCAGCAGCTTAAGGGGCGGGAGTACCAGCAATGAGCAGTTCTTC. Its translation: CASSLRGGSTSNEQFF. The chain employs TRBV7-3 and TRBJ2-1, with 7 bases fitting TRBD2. The germline gives CDR1 SGHTA, CDR2 FQGTGA. With V trimmed by 1 base and J by 6 bases, 9 bases remained unmatched. The CDR3 covers 16 residues.

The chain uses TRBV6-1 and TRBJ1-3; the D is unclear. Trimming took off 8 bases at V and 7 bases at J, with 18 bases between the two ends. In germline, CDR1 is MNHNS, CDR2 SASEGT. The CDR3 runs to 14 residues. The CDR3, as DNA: TGTGCCAGCTCCCAAATCCGGGCGGGGAACACCATATATTTT. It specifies CASSQIRAGNTIYF.

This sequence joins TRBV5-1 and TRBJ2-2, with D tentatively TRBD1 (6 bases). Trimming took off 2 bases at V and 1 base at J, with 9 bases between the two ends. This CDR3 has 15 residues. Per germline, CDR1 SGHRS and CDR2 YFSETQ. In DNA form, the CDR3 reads TGCGCCAGCAGCTTAGGGGGACAGAACACCGGGGAGCTGTTTTTT. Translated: CASSLGGQNTGELFF.

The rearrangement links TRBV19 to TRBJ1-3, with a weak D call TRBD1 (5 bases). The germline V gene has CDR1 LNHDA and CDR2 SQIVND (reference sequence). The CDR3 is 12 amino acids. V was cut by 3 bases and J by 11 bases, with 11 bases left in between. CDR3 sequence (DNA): TGTGCCAGTAGTATGATGGGGCTATCCATATATTTT. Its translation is CASSMMGLSIYF.

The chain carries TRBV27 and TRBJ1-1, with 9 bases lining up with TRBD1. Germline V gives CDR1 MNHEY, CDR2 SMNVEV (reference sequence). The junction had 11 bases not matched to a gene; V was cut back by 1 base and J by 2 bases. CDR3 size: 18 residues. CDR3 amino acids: CASSLYGGQGLKNTEAFF. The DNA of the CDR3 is TGTGCCAGCAGTTTATACGGTGGACAGGGGTTAAAAAACACTGAAGCTTTCTTT.

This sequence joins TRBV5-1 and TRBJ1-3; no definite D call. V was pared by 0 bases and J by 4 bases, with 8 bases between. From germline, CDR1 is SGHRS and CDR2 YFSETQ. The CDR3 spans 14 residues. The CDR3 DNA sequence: TGCGCCAGCAGCTTGGCGGGGTTAGGAAACACCATATATTTT. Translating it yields CASSLAGLGNTIYF.

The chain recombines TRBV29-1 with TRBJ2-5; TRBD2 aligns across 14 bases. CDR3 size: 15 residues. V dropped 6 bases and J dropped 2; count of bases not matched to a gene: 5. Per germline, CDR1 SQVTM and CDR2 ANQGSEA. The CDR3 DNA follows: TGCAGCGTGAAGGGACTAGCGGGGGCTCAAGAGACCCAGTACTTC. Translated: CSVKGLAGAQETQYF.

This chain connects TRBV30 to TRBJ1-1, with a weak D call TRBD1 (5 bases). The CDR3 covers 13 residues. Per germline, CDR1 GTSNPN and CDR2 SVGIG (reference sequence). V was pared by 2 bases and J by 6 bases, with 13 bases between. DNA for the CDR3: TGTGCCTGGAGTTTCAGGGCGTACGCTGAAGCTTTCTTT. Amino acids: CAWSFRAYAEAFF. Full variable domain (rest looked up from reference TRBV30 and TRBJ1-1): SQTIHQWPATLVQPVGSPLSLECTVEGTSNPNLYWYRQAAGRGLQLLFYSVGIGQISSEVPQNLSASRPQDRQFILSSKKLLLSDSGFYLCAWSFRAYAEAFFGQGTRLTVV.

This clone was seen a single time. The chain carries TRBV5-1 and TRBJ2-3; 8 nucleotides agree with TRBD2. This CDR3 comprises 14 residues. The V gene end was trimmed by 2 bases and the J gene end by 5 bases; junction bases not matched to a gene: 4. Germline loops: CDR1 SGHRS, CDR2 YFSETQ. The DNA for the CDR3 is TGCGCCAGCAGCTTTACTAGCGGCGGAGATACGCAGTATTTT. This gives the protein CASSFTSGGDTQYF.

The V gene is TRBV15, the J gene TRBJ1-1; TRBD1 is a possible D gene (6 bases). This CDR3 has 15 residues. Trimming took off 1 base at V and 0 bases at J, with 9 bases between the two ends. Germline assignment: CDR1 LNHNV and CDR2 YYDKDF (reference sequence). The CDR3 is CATSRAQGMNTEAFF. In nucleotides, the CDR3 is TGTGCCACCAGCAGAGCGCAGGGGATGAACACTGAAGCTTTCTTT.

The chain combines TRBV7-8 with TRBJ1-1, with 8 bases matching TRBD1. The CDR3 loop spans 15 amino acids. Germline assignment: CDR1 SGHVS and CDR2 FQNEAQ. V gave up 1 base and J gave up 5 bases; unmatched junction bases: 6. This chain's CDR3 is CASSLVQGAGTEAFF. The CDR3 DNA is TGTGCCAGCAGCTTAGTTCAGGGGGCAGGGACTGAAGCTTTCTTT.

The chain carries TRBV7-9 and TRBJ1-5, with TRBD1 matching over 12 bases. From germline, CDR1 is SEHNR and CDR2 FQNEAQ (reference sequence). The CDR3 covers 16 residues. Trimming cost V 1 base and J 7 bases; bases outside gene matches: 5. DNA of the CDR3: TGTGCCAGCAGCTTAGGTGGGGACAGGGGGCGGCAGCCCCAGCATTTT. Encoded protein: CASSLGGDRGRQPQHF.

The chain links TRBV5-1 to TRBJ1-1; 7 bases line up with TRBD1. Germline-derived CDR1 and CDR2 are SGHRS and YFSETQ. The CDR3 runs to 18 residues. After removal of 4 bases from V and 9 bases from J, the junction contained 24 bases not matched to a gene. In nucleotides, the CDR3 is TGCGCCAGCAGCCCCGCCTTTTTGGACAGGCAAAATCTCGATAAAGCTTTCTTT. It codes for CASSPAFLDRQNLDKAFF. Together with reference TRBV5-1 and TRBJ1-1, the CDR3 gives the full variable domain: KAGVTQTPRYLIKTRGQQVTLSCSPISGHRSVSWYQQTPGQGLQFLFEYFSETQRNKGNFPGRFSGRQFSNSRSEMNVSTLELGDSALYLCASSPAFLDRQNLDKAFFGQGTRLTVV.

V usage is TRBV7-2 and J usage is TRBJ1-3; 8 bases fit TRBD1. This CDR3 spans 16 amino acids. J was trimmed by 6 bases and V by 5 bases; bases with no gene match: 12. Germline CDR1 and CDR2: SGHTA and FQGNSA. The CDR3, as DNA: TGTGCCAGCAGCCGAACCGGACAGGGCTCCTTAAACACCATATATTTT. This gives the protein CASSRTGQGSLNTIYF.